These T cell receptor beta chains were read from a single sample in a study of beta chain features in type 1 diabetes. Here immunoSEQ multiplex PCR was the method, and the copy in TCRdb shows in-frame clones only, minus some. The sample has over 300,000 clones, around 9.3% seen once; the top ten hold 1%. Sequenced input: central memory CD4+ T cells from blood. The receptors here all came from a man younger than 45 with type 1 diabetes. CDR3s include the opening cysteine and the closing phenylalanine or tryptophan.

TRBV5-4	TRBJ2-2	CASSFQNTGELFF
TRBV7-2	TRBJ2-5	CASSLRLTSHEEQETQYF
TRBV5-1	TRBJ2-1	CASRDGTGGFYNEQFF
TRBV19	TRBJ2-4	CASSITVKNIQYF
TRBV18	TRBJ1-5	CASSPQEGSNQPQHF
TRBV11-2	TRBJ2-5	CASSLNGGEETQYF
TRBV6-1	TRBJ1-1	CASSEWTGRNEAFF
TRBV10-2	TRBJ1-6	CATAPRRDSPLHF
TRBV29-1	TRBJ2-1	CSGGPSGGAQEQFF
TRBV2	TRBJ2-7	CASSEEGRVYEQYF
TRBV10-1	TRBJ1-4	CASSRATNEKLFF
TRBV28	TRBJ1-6	CASSLLLFGFNSPLHF
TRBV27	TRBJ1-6	CASSRRTGDNLYNSPLHF
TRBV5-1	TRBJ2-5	CASSLDSQETQYF
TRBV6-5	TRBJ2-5	CASSETGGEETQYF
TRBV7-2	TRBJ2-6	CASSLRRTSGANVLTF
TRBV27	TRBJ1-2	CASGYRGQGGYTF
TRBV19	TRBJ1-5	CASSKNRAWEQPQHF
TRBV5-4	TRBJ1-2	CASSLGGQGSSGYTF
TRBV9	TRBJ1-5	CASSGGQPNQPQHF
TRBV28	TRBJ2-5	CASRSGQGKTQYF
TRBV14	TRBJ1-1	CASSQDTGFPTNTEAFF
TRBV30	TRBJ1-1	CAFTGSWGAEAFF
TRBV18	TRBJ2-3	CASSPPSGGTDTQYF
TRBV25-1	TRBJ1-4	CASGGAGRNEKLFF
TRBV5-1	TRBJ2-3	CASSTGTDTDTQYF
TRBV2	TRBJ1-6	CASIGQTRYNSPLHF
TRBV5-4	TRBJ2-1	CASSFTAYNEQFF